The 7 T cell receptor beta chains reported below all come from one sample, sequenced in a study of identical twins. MiXCR, applied by TCRdb to the 5' RACE reads, yields one record per CDR3 protein. Of around 100,000 distinct CDR3 sequences listed, around 5.5% were seen once; the top ten hold roughly 12%. Sequenced sample: memory T cells sorted from blood. The receptors stem from a woman aged 45-65 years in good health.

This clonotype was observed many times. The chain recombines TRBV20-1 with TRBJ1-1; possible D gene TRBD1, 5 bases. This CDR3 is built from 12 residues. Germline lookup yields CDR1 DFQATT and CDR2 SNEGSKA (reference sequence). The V gene lost 5 bases and the J gene lost 5 bases, with 12 bases spanning the gap. The chain's CDR3 is CSAVASGTEAFF. The CDR3 coding sequence is TGCAGTGCTGTTGCCTCAGGGACTGAAGCTTTCTTT.

The gene calls are TRBV12-3 or TRBV12-4 and TRBJ2-1, with 8 nucleotides matching TRBD2. This CDR3 has 14 residues. V shed 6 bases, J shed 4 bases, and the junction held 5 bases outside the gene matches. CDR3 amino acids: CASRTSGVYNEQFF. The CDR3, as DNA: TGTGCCAGCAGAACTAGCGGAGTTTACAATGAGCAGTTCTTC.

In this sample, this clonotype turned up many times. V and J are TRBV6-5 and TRBJ2-1; the D gene is possibly TRBD1 (6 bases). There are 14 residues in the CDR3. Germline V lookup: CDR1 MNHEY, CDR2 SVGAGI. Trimming took off 6 bases at V and 2 bases at J, with 11 bases between the two ends. CDR3 DNA: TGTGCCAGCAGAGCACAGGGAACCTACAATGAGCAGTTCTTC. Translated, it gives CASRAQGTYNEQFF.

The rearrangement links TRBV16 to TRBJ1-5; TRBD1 matches 9 bases. Germline CDR1 and CDR2: KGHSY and FQNENV. V shed 3 bases, J shed 9 bases, and the junction held 6 bases outside the gene matches. The CDR3 runs 14 residues. The CDR3 region is CASSQDRGYMPQHF. CDR3 nucleotides: TGTGCCAGCAGCCAGGACAGGGGATATATGCCCCAGCATTTT.

The J gene is TRBJ1-5, the V gene TRBV29-1, with D hard to call. Germline V gene sequence: CDR1 SQVTM, CDR2 ANQGSEA. The CDR3 runs 14 residues. Trimming shortened V by 5 bases and J by 0 bases, and 11 bases separated the two germline ends. The CDR3 nucleotides read TGCAGCGTTATACAGCCGTATAGCAATCAGCCCCAGCATTTT. It translates to CSVIQPYSNQPQHF.

This clonotype was counted at least ten times. The chain recombines TRBV29-1 with TRBJ2-1, with 7 nucleotides matching TRBD2. This CDR3 has 16 amino acids. Germline CDR1 and CDR2: SQVTM and ANQGSEA. This CDR3 is CTNIPPRGSGYNEQFF. CDR3 in DNA: TGCACCAACATTCCCCCACGCGGGAGCGGGTACAATGAGCAGTTCTTC.

This clonotype has a count of ten or more. In DNA form, the CDR3 reads TGTGCCATCAAGGAGGGGGGAGAGCAGTTCTTC. Translation gives CAIKEGGEQFF. This chain joins TRBV10-3 and TRBJ2-1; TRBD1 or TRBD2 may be the D gene (6 bases each). Germline loops: CDR1 ENHRY, CDR2 SYGVKD. The CDR3 length is 11 residues. V lost 7 bases, J lost 10 bases, and 11 bases lay in between.